This entry lists 25 T cell receptor beta chains sequenced from one sample in a study of Ad26.COV2.S vaccination and SARS-CoV-2 variants (TCRdb year 2021). Receptors were amplified or captured by the immunoSEQ multiplex PCR assay. In TCRdb, the immuneACCESS table is reduced to in-frame sequences with V and J assigned. These tables do not hold every clone; where another copy was compared, an unresolved V gene accounts for under half, and the others remain unexplained. For this sample the table gives some 320,000 clones, of which around four fifths were detected only once. Of the sample, under 2.5% falls within the top ten clones. What this sample's treatment or condition label stands for: around 19 received Ad26.COV2.S at low or high dose, single or two shots; about 5 received placebo; per-sample allocation not given. For vaccine and placebo recipients, the sequenced repertoires came from samples collected on day 63 after the first injection.

The starting material was peripheral blood, obtained in a trial of Ad26.COV2.S vaccine versus placebo. The source of these receptors is a person between 18 and 60 years old who received the Ad26.COV2.S COVID-19 vaccine or a placebo.

This clone occurred once. This chain links TRBV28 with TRBJ1-2, with 8 positions matching TRBD1. The V and J ends lost 6 bases and 6 bases, in that order; junction bases with no gene match: 3. The germline gives CDR1 MDHEN, CDR2 SYDVKM. The CDR3 extends over 12 amino acids. CDR3 sequence: CASRTGEDGYTF. Here the CDR3 DNA reads TGTGCCAGCAGGACAGGGGAGGATGGCTACACCTTC.

The sample holds a few counts of this clone. The chain has TRBV5-1 and TRBJ1-1; no firm D call. From germline, CDR1 is SGHRS and CDR2 YFSETQ. Trimming shortened V by 4 bases and J by 5 bases, and 21 bases separated the two germline ends. This CDR3 has 16 amino acids. The CDR3 spells CASSPDGRGLGTEAFF. In DNA form, the CDR3 reads TGCGCCAGCAGCCCTGACGGAAGAGGGCTTGGGACTGAAGCTTTCTTT.

The chain is built from TRBV10-1 and TRBJ2-7; 8 bases are shared with TRBD2. This CDR3 is 15 amino acids long. Trimming at V came to 5 bases and at J to 2 bases, leaving 8 bases not matched to a gene. The germline gives CDR1 WNHNN, CDR2 SYGVQD (reference sequence). The CDR3 reads CASSTGLANPYEQYF. CDR3 bases: TGCGCCAGCAGTACCGGACTAGCAAACCCCTACGAGCAGTACTTC.

J is TRBJ1-6 and V is TRBV6-2 or TRBV6-3; D might be TRBD1 (6 bases). The CDR3 loop spans 18 amino acids. Germline V lookup: CDR1 MNHEY, CDR2 SVGEGT. V was pared by 4 bases and J by 0 bases, with 16 bases between. CDR3 region: CASSFFGGRSSYNSPLHF. The CDR3, as DNA: TGTGCCAGCAGTTTTTTCGGGGGCAGGAGCTCCTATAATTCACCCCTCCACTTT.

The chain joins TRBV18 to TRBJ1-6, with D hard to call. The CDR3 spans 16 residues. The V and J ends lost 3 bases and 5 bases respectively, with 14 bases between them. CDR1 KGHSH and CDR2 LQKENI come from the germline V gene. The CDR3 reads CASSPSDAQNNSPLHF. CDR3 nucleotide sequence: TGTGCCAGCTCACCCTCAGACGCACAAAATAATTCACCCCTCCACTTT. Drawing the rest from reference TRBV18 and TRBJ1-6, the complete variable domain is NAGVMQNPRHLVRRRGQEARLRCSPMKGHSHVYWYRQLPEEGLKFMVYLQKENIIDESGMPKERFSAEFPKEGPSILRIQQVVRGDSAAYFCASSPSDAQNNSPLHFGNGTRLTVT.

The rearrangement uses TRBV20-1 and TRBJ2-7; 9 bases agree with TRBD2. The length of the CDR3 is 14 residues. Trimming at V came to 6 bases and at J to 3 bases, leaving 9 bases not matched to a gene. In germline, CDR1 is DFQATT, CDR2 SNEGSKA (reference sequence). CDR3 nucleotides: TGCAGTGCCAGTCCCCCTAGCGGGGTCTACGAGCAGTACTTC. Translating gives CSASPPSGVYEQYF.

The chain couples TRBV18 to TRBJ1-3, with 10 nucleotides matching TRBD1. Germline assignment: CDR1 KGHSH and CDR2 LQKENI. The CDR3 length is 17 residues. Trimming cost V 5 bases and J 1 base; bases outside gene matches: 8. CDR3 protein: CASSAQTGGASGNTIYF. CDR3 coding DNA: TGTGCCAGCTCAGCCCAGACAGGGGGCGCGTCTGGAAACACCATATATTTT.

This chain uses TRBV15 with TRBJ1-5; D gene ambiguous. Germline-derived CDR1 and CDR2 are LNHNV and YYDKDF (reference sequence). The CDR3 consists of 14 residues. The V gene lost 0 bases and the J gene lost 2 bases, with 5 bases spanning the gap. The CDR3 DNA is TGTGCCACCAGCAGAGAGACTCGCAATCAGCCCCAGCATTTT. Residues: CATSRETRNQPQHF.

The chain links TRBV10-1 to TRBJ2-2, with a possible D match to TRBD1 (6 bases). The ends were cut back, 6 bases at V and 4 bases at J, with 18 bases in the middle. The CDR3 sequence is 16 residues long. Per germline, CDR1 WNHNN and CDR2 SYGVQD (reference sequence). The CDR3 DNA reads TGCGCCAGCAGCCCGTCGACACAGGGACCCACCGGGGAGCTGTTTTTT. Amino acids: CASSPSTQGPTGELFF.

The rearrangement links TRBV7-3 to TRBJ2-3; 7 bases match TRBD2. After removal of 4 bases from V and 4 bases from J, the junction contained 5 bases not matched to a gene. The CDR3 extends over 14 amino acids. Germline loops: CDR1 SGHTA, CDR2 FQGTGA. In nucleotides, the CDR3 is TGTGCCAGCAGCTCCTTAGCGGGCTCAGATACGCAGTATTTT. This codes for CASSSLAGSDTQYF.

The chain has TRBV28 and TRBJ1-5; no firm D call. The CDR3 extends over 14 amino acids. Germline V gene data show CDR1 as MDHEN and CDR2 as SYDVKM. V lost 2 bases and J lost 1, with 6 bases in between. The CDR3 DNA reads as TGTGCCAGCAGTTTAATGGACAGCAATCAGCCCCAGCATTTT. Its translation: CASSLMDSNQPQHF.

The chain combines TRBV27 with TRBJ2-1; 11 bases match TRBD2. Germline values: CDR1 MNHEY, CDR2 SMNVEV (reference sequence). With 6 bases clipped from V and 4 bases from J, the junction kept 5 bases outside the gene matches. The CDR3 runs 15 residues. The CDR3 reads CASRALAGGYNEQFF. CDR3 coding DNA: TGTGCCAGCAGGGCCCTAGCGGGGGGTTACAATGAGCAGTTCTTC.

The chain employs TRBV9 and TRBJ2-1; tentatively, D is TRBD1 (5 bases). The germline gives CDR1 SGDLS, CDR2 YYNGEE. The CDR3 totals 15 residues. V lost 0 bases and J lost 7, with 14 bases in between. The CDR3 sequence: CASSVVGASMNEQFF. CDR3 bases: TGTGCCAGCAGCGTAGTAGGGGCCTCTATGAATGAGCAGTTCTTC.

This sequence joins TRBV19 and TRBJ2-2; D is unclear. The CDR3 is 15 residues long. Trimming removed 4 bases from V and 0 bases from J, with 9 bases in between. Germline CDR1 and CDR2: LNHDA and SQIVND (reference sequence). CDR3 nucleotides: TGTGCCAGTAGTACACGGTCCCCGAACACCGGGGAGCTGTTTTTT. It encodes CASSTRSPNTGELFF.

This sequence joins TRBV4-1 and TRBJ1-5; TRBD1 is a possible D gene (5 bases). The V end was cut by 0 bases, the J end by 2 bases, with 8 bases between. CDR3 length equals 15 residues. Per germline, CDR1 MGHRA and CDR2 YSYEKL. DNA for the CDR3: TGCGCCAGCAGCCAAGATTTAGGGGGCAATCAGCCCCAGCATTTT. It codes for CASSQDLGGNQPQHF.

This chain links TRBV6-5 with TRBJ1-6; 9 bases line up with TRBD1. The CDR3 consists of 14 residues. CDR1 is MNHEY, CDR2 SVGAGI, per germline. J was trimmed by 14 bases and V by 4 bases; bases with no gene match: 9. CDR3 nucleotides: TGTGCCAGCAGTTGGGGACAGGGTGGTGACGCCCTCCACTTT. Protein: CASSWGQGGDALHF.

CDR3 residues: CASSLTADSGNTIYF. For the CDR3, the DNA is TGTGCCAGCTCTCTTACAGCTGACTCTGGAAACACCATATATTTT. The chain combines TRBV18 with TRBJ1-3; D call uncertain. V lost 6 bases and J 0 bases, leaving 12 bases between the germline ends. The germline V gene has CDR1 KGHSH and CDR2 LQKENI. The CDR3 is made up of 15 amino acids. Full variable domain (rest looked up from reference TRBV18 and TRBJ1-3): NAGVMQNPRHLVRRRGQEARLRCSPMKGHSHVYWYRQLPEEGLKFMVYLQKENIIDESGMPKERFSAEFPKEGPSILRIQQVVRGDSAAYFCASSLTADSGNTIYFGEGSWLTVV.

The chain joins TRBV4-1 to TRBJ2-6; D is perhaps TRBD1 or TRBD2 (5 bases each). CDR1 is MGHRA and CDR2 is YSYEKL in the germline V gene. The V and J ends lost 3 bases and 0 bases respectively, with 15 bases between them. This CDR3 is built from 18 residues. CDR3 residues: CASSQPGRTDSGANVLTF. The CDR3 DNA is TGCGCCAGCAGCCAGCCGGGACGGACGGACTCTGGGGCCAACGTCCTGACTTTC.

The CDR3 DNA follows: TGTGCCAGCAGCGAGACAGGGGGCAGAGGTGAAAAACTGTTTTTT. Translating gives CASSETGGRGEKLFF. The genes are TRBV9 and TRBJ1-4; 10 bases map to TRBD1. There are 15 residues in the CDR3. The V segment lost 3 bases and the J segment 7 bases; nucleotides outside the gene matches: 6. Germline CDR1 and CDR2: SGDLS and YYNGEE.

This chain connects TRBV5-4 to TRBJ2-3; 8 bases match TRBD2. The junction had 9 bases not matched to a gene; V was cut back by 4 bases and J by 2 bases. CDR3 length: 16 residues. CDR1 and CDR2 from the germline V gene are SGHNT and YYREEE (reference sequence). The DNA of the CDR3 is TGTGCCAGCAGCGCGGGGGGCCTTATCTCCACAGATACGCAGTATTTT. Translating it yields CASSAGGLISTDTQYF.

The genes are TRBV19 and TRBJ1-1, with 10 bases that match TRBD1. The V and J ends lost 8 bases and 5 bases, in that order; junction bases with no gene match: 5. The V gene's germline CDR1 is LNHDA and CDR2 SQIVND (reference sequence). The CDR3 runs 13 residues. The CDR3 DNA is TGTGCCAGTCGTGGGACAGGGGTTACTGAAGCTTTCTTT. Translating it yields CASRGTGVTEAFF.

The chain links TRBV5-1 to TRBJ2-1; 12 bases line up with TRBD1. CDR1 SGHRS and CDR2 YFSETQ come from the germline V gene. This CDR3 has 18 residues. V lost 2 bases, J lost 3 bases, and 9 bases stayed unmatched. In nucleotides, the CDR3 is TGCGCCAGCAGCTTTAAGCCGGGACAGGGGGCCGGCTACAATGAGCAGTTCTTC. It specifies CASSFKPGQGAGYNEQFF.

The chain employs TRBV19 and TRBJ2-3; D uncertain. Germline V gives CDR1 LNHDA, CDR2 SQIVND (reference sequence). The length of the CDR3 is 17 residues. V lost 5 bases to trimming and J lost 1 base, with 19 bases between them. The CDR3 nucleotides are TGTGCCAGTAGTCGACCGTCCGCTTCGACCCGCACAGATACGCAGTATTTT. Translated: CASSRPSASTRTDTQYF.

The chain employs TRBV5-1 and TRBJ2-2, with D possibly matching TRBD1 (6 bases). The V and J ends lost 1 base and 3 bases respectively, with 10 bases between them. This CDR3 spans 15 amino acids. The germline V gene has CDR1 SGHRS and CDR2 YFSETQ. Written as DNA, the CDR3 is TGCGCCAGCAGCTTGCTAGGGGGTGACACCGGGGAGCTGTTTTTT. Protein sequence: CASSLLGGDTGELFF.

The chain joins TRBV5-1 to TRBJ2-2; the D gene is possibly TRBD1 (6 bases). The V gene's germline CDR1 is SGHRS and CDR2 YFSETQ. The ends were cut back, 0 bases at V and 0 bases at J, with 6 bases in the middle. CDR3 length: 15 amino acids. The CDR3 here is CASSLDRANTGELFF. Written as DNA, the CDR3 is TGCGCCAGCAGCTTGGACAGGGCGAACACCGGGGAGCTGTTTTTT.